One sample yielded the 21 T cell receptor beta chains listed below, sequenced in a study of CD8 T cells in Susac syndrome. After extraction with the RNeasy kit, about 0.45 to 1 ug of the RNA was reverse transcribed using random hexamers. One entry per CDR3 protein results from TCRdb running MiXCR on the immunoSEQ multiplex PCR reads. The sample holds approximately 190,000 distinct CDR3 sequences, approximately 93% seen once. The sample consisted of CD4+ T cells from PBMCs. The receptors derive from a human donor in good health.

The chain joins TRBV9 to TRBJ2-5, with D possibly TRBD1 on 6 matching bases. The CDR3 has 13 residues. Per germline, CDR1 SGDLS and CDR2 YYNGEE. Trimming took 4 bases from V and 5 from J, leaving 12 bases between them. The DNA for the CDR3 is TGTGCCAGCAGCCTTGGGGGCTATGAGACCCAGTACTTC. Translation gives CASSLGGYETQYF. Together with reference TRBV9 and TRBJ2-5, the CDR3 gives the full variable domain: DSGVTQTPKHLITATGQRVTLRCSPRSGDLSVYWYQQSLDQGLQFLIQYYNGEERAKGNILERFSAQQFPDLHSELNLSSLELGDSALYFCASSLGGYETQYFGPGTRLLVL.

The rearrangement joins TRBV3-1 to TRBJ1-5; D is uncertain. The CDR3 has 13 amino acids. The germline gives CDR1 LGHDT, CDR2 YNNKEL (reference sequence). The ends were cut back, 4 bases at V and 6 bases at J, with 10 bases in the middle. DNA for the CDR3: TGTGCCAGCAGCCGATCTTCTCGTCAGCCCCAGCATTTT. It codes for CASSRSSRQPQHF. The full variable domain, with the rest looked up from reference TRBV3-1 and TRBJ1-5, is DTAVSQTPKYLVTQMGNDKSIKCEQNLGHDTMYWYKQDSKKFLKIMFSYNNKELIINETVPNRFSPKSPDKAHLNLHINSLELGDSAVYFCASSRSSRQPQHFGDGTRLSIL.

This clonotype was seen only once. The CDR3 DNA sequence: TGTGCCAGCGGGACAGGGGGGTTTTCCGGGGAGCTGTTTTTT. This gives the protein CASGTGGFSGELFF. The rearrangement uses TRBV2 and TRBJ2-2; TRBD1 matches 11 bases. Per germline, CDR1 SNHLY and CDR2 FYNNEI. This CDR3 contains 14 residues. V dropped 8 bases and J dropped 6; count of bases not matched to a gene: 5. The whole variable domain, remainder taken from reference TRBV2 and TRBJ2-2, is EPEVTQTPSHQVTQMGQEVILRCVPISNHLYFYWYRQILGQKVEFLVSFYNNEISEKSEIFDDQFSVERPDGSNFTLKIRSTKLEDSAMYFCASGTGGFSGELFFGEGSRLTVL.

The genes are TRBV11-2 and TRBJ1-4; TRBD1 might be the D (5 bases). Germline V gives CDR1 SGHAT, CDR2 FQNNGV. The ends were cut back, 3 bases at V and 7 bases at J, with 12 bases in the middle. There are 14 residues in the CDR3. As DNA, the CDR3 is TGTGCCAGCAGCTTTGATCTGGGGGGTGAAAAACTGTTTTTT. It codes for CASSFDLGGEKLFF.

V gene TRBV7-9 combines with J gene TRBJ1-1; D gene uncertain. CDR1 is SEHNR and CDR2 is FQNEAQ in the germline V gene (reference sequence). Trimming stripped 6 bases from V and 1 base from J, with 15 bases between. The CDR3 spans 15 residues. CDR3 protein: CASREGSRGNTEAFF. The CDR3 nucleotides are TGTGCCAGCAGAGAGGGTTCTCGAGGGAACACTGAAGCTTTCTTT.

CDR3 sequence (DNA): TGTGCCAGCAGCCTCCATGAGTCCGAGCAGTACGTC. Its translation is CASSLHESEQYV. The rearrangement uses TRBV7-9 and TRBJ2-7; D unresolved. Trimming removed 5 bases from V and 6 bases from J, with 11 bases in between. The CDR3 consists of 12 residues. Germline CDR1 reads SEHNR; CDR2 reads FQNEAQ (reference sequence).

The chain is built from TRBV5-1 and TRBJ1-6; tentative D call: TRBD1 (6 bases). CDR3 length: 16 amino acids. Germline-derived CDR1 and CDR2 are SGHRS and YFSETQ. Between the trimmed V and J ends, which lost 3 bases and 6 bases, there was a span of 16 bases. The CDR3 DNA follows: TGCGCCAGCAGCTACGGTCCGGGGGCGATTAATTCACCCCTCCACTTT. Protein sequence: CASSYGPGAINSPLHF.

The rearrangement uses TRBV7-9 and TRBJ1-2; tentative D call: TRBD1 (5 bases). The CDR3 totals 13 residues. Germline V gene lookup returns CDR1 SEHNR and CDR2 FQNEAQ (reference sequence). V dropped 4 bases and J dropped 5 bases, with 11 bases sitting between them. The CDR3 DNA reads TGTGCCAGCAGCTCCAGTCGGGGGTATGGCTACACCTTC. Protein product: CASSSSRGYGYTF. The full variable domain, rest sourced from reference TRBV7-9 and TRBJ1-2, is DTGVSQNPRHKITKRGQNVTFRCDPISEHNRLYWYRQTLGQGPEFLTYFQNEAQLEKSRLLSDRFSAERPKGSFSTLEIQRTEQGDSAMYLCASSSSRGYGYTFGSGTRLTVV.

The CDR3 sequence is CAWRSGWDTEAFF. Written as DNA, the CDR3 is TGTGCCTGGAGGTCAGGGTGGGATACTGAAGCTTTCTTT. The chain recombines TRBV30 with TRBJ1-1, with D tentatively TRBD1 (5 bases). Germline lookup yields CDR1 GTSNPN and CDR2 SVGIG (reference sequence). Trimming cost V 3 bases and J 5 bases, with 13 bases left between them. The CDR3 is made up of 13 amino acids.

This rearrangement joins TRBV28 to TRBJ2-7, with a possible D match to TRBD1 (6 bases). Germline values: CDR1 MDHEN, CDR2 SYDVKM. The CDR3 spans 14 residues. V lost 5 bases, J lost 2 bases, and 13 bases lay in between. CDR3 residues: CASSVNRVPYEQYF. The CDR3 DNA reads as TGTGCCAGCAGTGTGAACAGGGTTCCCTACGAGCAGTACTTC.

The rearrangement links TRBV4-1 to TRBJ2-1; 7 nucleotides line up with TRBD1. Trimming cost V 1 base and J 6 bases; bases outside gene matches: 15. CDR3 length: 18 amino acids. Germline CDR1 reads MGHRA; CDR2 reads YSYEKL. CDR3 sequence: CASSQVTLTGVRGNEQFF. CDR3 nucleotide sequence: TGCGCCAGCAGCCAAGTCACCCTTACAGGGGTCAGGGGCAATGAGCAGTTCTTC.

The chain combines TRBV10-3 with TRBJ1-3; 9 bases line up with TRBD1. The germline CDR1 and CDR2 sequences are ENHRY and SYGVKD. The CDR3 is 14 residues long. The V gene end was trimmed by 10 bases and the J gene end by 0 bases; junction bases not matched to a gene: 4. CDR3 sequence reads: CATRDRVSGNTIYF. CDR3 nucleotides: TGTGCCACCCGGGACAGGGTCTCTGGAAACACCATATATTTT.

CDR3 sequence reads: CASRPDREDTF. The DNA for the CDR3 is TGTGCCAGCAGACCCGACAGGGAGGACACCTTC. The rearrangement links TRBV7-2 to TRBJ1-2; 7 positions match TRBD1. The V and J ends lost 6 bases and 12 bases, in that order; junction bases with no gene match: 7. The CDR3 is 11 residues long. CDR1 SGHTA and CDR2 FQGNSA come from the germline V gene.

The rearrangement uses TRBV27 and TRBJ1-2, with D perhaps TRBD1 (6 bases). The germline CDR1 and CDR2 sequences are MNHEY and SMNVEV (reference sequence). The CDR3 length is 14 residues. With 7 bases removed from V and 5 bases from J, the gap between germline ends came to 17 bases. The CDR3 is CASTPGGGVYGYTF. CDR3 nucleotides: TGTGCCAGCACCCCGGGAGGGGGGGTTTATGGCTACACCTTC.

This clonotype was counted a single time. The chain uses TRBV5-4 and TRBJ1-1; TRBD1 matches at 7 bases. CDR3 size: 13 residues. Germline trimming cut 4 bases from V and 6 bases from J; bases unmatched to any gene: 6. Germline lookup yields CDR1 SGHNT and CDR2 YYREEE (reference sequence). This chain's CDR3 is CASSIRQGPEAFF. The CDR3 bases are TGTGCCAGCAGCATAAGACAGGGACCTGAAGCTTTCTTT. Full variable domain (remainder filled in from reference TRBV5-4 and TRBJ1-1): ETGVTQSPTHLIKTRGQQVTLRCSSQSGHNTVSWYQQALGQGPQFIFQYYREEENGRGNFPPRFSGLQFPNYSSELNVNALELDDSALYLCASSIRQGPEAFFGQGTRLTVV.

The CDR3 here is CASSSHGQGSTDTQYF. Written as DNA, the CDR3 is TGTGCCAGCAGCTCCCACGGACAGGGAAGCACAGATACGCAGTATTTT. The rearrangement links TRBV7-9 to TRBJ2-3, with 8 bases aligning to TRBD1. Germline-derived CDR1 and CDR2 are SEHNR and FQNEAQ (reference sequence). V lost 4 bases to trimming and J lost 0 bases; unmatched junction nucleotides: 6. The CDR3 is 16 residues long.

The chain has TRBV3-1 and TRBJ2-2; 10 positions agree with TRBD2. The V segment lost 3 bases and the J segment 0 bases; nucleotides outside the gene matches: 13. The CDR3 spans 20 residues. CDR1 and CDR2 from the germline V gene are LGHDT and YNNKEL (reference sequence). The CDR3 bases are TGTGCCAGCAGCCAGATTAGCGGGGGGTCTTTATACGCGAACACCGGGGAGCTGTTTTTT. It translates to CASSQISGGSLYANTGELFF. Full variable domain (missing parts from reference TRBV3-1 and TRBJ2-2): DTAVSQTPKYLVTQMGNDKSIKCEQNLGHDTMYWYKQDSKKFLKIMFSYNNKELIINETVPNRFSPKSPDKAHLNLHINSLELGDSAVYFCASSQISGGSLYANTGELFFGEGSRLTVL.

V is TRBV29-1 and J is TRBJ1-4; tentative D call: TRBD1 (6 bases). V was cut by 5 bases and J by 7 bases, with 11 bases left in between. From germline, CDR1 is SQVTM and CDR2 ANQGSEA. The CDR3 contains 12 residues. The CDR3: CSVRGGPEKLFF. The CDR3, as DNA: TGCAGCGTTCGTGGGGGGCCTGAAAAACTGTTTTTT.

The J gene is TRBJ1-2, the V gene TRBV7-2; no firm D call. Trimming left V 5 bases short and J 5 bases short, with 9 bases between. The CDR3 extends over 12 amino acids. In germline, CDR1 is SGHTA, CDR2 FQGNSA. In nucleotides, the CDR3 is TGTGCCAGCAGCCCCGATGTGTATGGCTACACCTTC. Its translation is CASSPDVYGYTF.

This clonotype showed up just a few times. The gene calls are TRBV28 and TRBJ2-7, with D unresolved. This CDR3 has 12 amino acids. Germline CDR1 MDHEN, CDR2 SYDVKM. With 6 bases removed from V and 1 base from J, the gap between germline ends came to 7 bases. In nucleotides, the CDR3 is TGTGCCAGCAGCCCTGATTCCTACGAGCAGTACGTC. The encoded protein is CASSPDSYEQYV.

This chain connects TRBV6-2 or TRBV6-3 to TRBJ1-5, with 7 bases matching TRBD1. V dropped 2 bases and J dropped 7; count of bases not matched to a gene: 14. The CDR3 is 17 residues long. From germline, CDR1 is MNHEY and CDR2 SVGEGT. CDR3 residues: CASSYAQTGIVEQPQHF. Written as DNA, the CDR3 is TGTGCCAGCAGTTACGCCCAGACAGGGATAGTCGAGCAGCCCCAGCATTTT.